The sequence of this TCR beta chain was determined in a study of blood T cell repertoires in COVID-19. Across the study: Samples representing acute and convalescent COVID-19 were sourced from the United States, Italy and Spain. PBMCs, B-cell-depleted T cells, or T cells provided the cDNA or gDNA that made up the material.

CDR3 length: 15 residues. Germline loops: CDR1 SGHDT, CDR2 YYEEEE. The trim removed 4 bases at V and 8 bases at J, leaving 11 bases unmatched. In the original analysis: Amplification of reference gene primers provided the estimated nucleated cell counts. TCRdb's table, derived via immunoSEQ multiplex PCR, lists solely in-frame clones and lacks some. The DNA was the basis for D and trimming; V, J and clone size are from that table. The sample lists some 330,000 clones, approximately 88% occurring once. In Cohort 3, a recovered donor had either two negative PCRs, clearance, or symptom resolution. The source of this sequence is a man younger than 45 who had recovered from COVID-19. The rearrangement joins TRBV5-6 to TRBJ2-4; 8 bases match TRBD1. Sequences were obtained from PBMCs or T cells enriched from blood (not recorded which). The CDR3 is CASSQGTGGLYIQYF. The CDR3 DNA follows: TGTGCCAGCAGCCAAGGGACAGGTGGTTTGTACATTCAGTACTTC.